This passage covers 7 T cell receptor beta chains from one sample sequenced in a study of blood T cell repertoires in COVID-19. TCRdb's copy holds only in-frame clones and misses some; the assay was immunoSEQ multiplex PCR. The sample has about 140,000 clones, 75% to 90% seen once. The source material was peripheral blood. The origin of the receptors is an elderly woman with acute or convalescent COVID-19.

The J gene is TRBJ2-3, the V gene TRBV20-1; no firm D call. The CDR3 covers 17 residues. The V end was cut by 3 bases, the J end by 2 bases, with 21 bases between. Looked up from germline, CDR1 is DFQATT and CDR2 is SNEGSKA (reference sequence). The CDR3 DNA is TGCAGTGCTAGTTCTGAGTTCACCAACAGCCACACAGATACGCAGTATTTT. Encoded protein: CSASSEFTNSHTDTQYF.

The chain employs TRBV19 and TRBJ1-1; the match to TRBD1 covers 7 bases. The CDR3 contains 21 residues. Germline-derived CDR1 and CDR2 are LNHDA and SQIVND (reference sequence). The V segment lost 7 bases and the J segment 4 bases; nucleotides outside the gene matches: 30. The chain's CDR3 is CASTPQGRGRGAVGGRTEAFF. The CDR3 nucleotides read TGTGCCAGTACCCCACAGGGGCGGGGTAGGGGTGCGGTGGGCGGACGCACTGAAGCTTTCTTT. The variable domain in full, with the rest retrieved from reference TRBV19 and TRBJ1-1, is DGGITQSPKYLFRKEGQNVTLSCEQNLNHDAMYWYRQDPGQGLRLIYYSQIVNDFQKGDIAEGYSVSREKKESFPLTVTSAQKNPTAFYLCASTPQGRGRGAVGGRTEAFFGQGTRLTVV.

The chain carries TRBV6-5 and TRBJ1-1; perhaps TRBD1 as D (5 bases). Trimming took off 4 bases at V and 11 bases at J, with 14 bases between the two ends. Germline CDR1 reads MNHEY; CDR2 reads SVGAGI. The CDR3 covers 12 residues. The CDR3 nucleotides are TGTGCCAGCAGTTTCAGCGGGACCCACGCTTTCTTT. Protein: CASSFSGTHAFF.

The chain uses TRBV18 and TRBJ1-1; the D is unclear. The germline gives CDR1 KGHSH, CDR2 LQKENI. The V gene lost 0 bases and the J gene lost 1 base, with 6 bases spanning the gap. The CDR3 consists of 14 residues. The CDR3 DNA follows: TGTGCCAGCTCACCACCGAGTGGGAACACTGAAGCTTTCTTT. Translation: CASSPPSGNTEAFF.

V gene TRBV7-8 combines with J gene TRBJ1-6, with D hard to call. This CDR3 has 18 residues. With 1 base removed from V and 0 bases from J, the gap between germline ends came to 13 bases. The germline gives CDR1 SGHVS, CDR2 FQNEAQ. The CDR3 DNA follows: TGTGCCAGCAGCTTAGGATACGAGGGATCCTCCTATAATTCACCCCTCCACTTT. It is translated as CASSLGYEGSSYNSPLHF.

The chain combines TRBV3-1 (or the pseudogene TRBV3-2) with TRBJ1-1; D call uncertain. The CDR3 spans 15 residues. Trimming cost V 1 base and J 0 bases, with 9 bases left between them. CDR1 and CDR2 from the germline V gene are LGHDT and YNNKEL (reference sequence). The CDR3 nucleotides are TGTGCCAGCAGCCAAGGAGAGACACTGAACACTGAAGCTTTCTTT. It yields the protein CASSQGETLNTEAFF.

The chain combines TRBV18 with TRBJ1-2; maybe TRBD1 (5 bases). In germline, CDR1 is KGHSH, CDR2 LQKENI. V dropped 2 bases and J dropped 0 bases, with 13 bases sitting between them. This CDR3 is built from 16 residues. The CDR3 DNA is TGTGCCAGCTCACCAGAGGCAGGGAGGTCTAACTATGGCTACACCTTC. Its protein product is CASSPEAGRSNYGYTF.